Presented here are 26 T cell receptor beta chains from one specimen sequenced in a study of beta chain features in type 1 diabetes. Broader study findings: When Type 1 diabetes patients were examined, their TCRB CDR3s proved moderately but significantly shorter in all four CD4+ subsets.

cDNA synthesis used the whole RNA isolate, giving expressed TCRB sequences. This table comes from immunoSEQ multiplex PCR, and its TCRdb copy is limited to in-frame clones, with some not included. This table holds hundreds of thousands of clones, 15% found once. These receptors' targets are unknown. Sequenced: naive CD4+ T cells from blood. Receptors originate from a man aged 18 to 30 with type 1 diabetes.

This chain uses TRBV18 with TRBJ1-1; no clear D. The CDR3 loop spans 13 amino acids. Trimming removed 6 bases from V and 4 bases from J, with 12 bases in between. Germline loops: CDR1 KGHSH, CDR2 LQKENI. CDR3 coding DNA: TGTGCCAGCTCGACGGGAGAGGGCACTGAAGCTTTCTTT. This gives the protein CASSTGEGTEAFF.

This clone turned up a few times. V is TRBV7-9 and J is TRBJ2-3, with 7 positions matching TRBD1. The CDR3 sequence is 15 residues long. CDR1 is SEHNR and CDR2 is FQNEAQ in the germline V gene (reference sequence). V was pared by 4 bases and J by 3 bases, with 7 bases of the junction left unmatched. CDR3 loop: CASSYLTGRTDTQYF. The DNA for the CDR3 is TGTGCCAGCAGCTATTTGACAGGGAGAACAGATACGCAGTATTTT.

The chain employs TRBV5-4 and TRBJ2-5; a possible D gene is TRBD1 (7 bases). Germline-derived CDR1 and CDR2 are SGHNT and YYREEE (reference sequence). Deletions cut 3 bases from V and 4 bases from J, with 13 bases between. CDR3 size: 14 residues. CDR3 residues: CASSSPQGGETQYF. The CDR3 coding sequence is TGTGCCAGCAGCTCCCCCCAGGGGGGAGAGACCCAGTACTTC.

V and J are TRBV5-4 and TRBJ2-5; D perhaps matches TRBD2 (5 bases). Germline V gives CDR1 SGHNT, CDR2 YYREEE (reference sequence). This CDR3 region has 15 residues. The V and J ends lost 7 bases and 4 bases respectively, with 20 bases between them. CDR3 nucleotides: TGTGCCAGCCGAGAGGGATATCGACTGTCAGAGACCCAGTACTTC. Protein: CASREGYRLSETQYF.

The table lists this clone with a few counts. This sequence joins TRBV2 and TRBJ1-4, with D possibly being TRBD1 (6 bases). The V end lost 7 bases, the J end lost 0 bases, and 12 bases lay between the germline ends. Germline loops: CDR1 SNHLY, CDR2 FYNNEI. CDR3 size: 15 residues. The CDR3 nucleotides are TGTGCCAGCATCAGGGGAGGGTCAACTAATGAAAAACTGTTTTTT. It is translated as CASIRGGSTNEKLFF.

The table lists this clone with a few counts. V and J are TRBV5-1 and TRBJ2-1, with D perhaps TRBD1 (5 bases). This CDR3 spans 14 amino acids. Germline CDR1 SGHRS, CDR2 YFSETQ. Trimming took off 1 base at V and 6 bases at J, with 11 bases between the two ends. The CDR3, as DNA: TGCGCCAGCAGCTTGAGGTCAGGGATCAATGAGCAGTTCTTC. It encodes CASSLRSGINEQFF.

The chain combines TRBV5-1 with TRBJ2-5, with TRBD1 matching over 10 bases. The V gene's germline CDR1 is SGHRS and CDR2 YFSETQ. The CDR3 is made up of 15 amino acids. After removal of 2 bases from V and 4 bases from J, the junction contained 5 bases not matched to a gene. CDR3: CASSFGTGVLETQYF. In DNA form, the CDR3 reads TGCGCCAGCAGCTTTGGGACAGGGGTTCTAGAGACCCAGTACTTC.

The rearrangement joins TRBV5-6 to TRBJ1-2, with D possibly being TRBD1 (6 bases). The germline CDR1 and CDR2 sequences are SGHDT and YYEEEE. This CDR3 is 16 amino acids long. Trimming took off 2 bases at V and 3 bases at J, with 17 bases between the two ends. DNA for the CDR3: TGTGCCAGCAGCTTCCCCAGGGGCTCATCGCACTATGGCTACACCTTC. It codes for CASSFPRGSSHYGYTF.

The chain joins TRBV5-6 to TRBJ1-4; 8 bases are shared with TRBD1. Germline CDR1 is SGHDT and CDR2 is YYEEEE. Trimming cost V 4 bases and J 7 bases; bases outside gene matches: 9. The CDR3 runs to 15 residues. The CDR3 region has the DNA TGTGCCAGCAGCGCTCAGGGGGCGCGAAGTGAAAAACTGTTTTTT. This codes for CASSAQGARSEKLFF.

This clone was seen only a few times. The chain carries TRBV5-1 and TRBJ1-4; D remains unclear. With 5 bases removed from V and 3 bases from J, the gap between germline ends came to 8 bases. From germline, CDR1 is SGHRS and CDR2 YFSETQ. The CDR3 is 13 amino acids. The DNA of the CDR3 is TGCGCCAGCAGTCTCGGGTCTAATGAAAAACTGTTTTTT. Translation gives CASSLGSNEKLFF.

CDR3: CASSVVPAGDTDTQYF. The CDR3 DNA follows: TGTGCCAGCAGCGTAGTGCCAGCGGGGGACACAGATACGCAGTATTTT. The rearrangement uses TRBV9 and TRBJ2-3; 8 positions agree with TRBD2. This CDR3 contains 16 residues. V trimming: 0 bases; J trimming: 2 bases; junction bases outside the gene matches: 5. Germline CDR1 SGDLS, CDR2 YYNGEE.

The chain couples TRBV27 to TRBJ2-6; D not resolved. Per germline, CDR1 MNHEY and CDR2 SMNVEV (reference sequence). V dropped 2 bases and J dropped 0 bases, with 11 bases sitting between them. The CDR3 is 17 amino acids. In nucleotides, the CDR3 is TGTGCCAGCAGTTTAACCCTACTCATCTCTGGGGCCAACGTCCTGACTTTC. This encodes CASSLTLLISGANVLTF.

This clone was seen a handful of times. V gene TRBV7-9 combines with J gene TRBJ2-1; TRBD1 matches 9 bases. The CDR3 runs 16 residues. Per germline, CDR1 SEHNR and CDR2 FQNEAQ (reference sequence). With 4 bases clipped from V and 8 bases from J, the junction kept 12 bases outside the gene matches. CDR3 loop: CASSSMTGGIRDEQFF. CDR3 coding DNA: TGTGCCAGCAGCTCAATGACAGGGGGAATCAGGGATGAGCAGTTCTTC.

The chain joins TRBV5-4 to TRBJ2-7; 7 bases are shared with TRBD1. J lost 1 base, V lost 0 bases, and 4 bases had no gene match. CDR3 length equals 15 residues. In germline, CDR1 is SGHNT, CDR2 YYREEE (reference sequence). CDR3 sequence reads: CASSLGQGTSYEQYF. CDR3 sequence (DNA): TGTGCCAGCAGCTTGGGACAGGGTACTTCCTACGAGCAGTACTTC.

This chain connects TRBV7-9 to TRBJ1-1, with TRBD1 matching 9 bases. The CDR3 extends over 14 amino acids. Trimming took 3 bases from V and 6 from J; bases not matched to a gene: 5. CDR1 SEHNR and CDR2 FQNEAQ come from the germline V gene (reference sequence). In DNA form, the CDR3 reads TGTGCCAGCAGCTTTGGACAGGGGATAGCTGAAGCTTTCTTT. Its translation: CASSFGQGIAEAFF.

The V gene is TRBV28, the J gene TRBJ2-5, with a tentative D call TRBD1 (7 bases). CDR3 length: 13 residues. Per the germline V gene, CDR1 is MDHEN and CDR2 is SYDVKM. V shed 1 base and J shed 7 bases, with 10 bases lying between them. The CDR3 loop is CASSLYRGGTQYF. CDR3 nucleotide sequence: TGTGCCAGCAGTTTATACAGGGGAGGGACCCAGTACTTC.

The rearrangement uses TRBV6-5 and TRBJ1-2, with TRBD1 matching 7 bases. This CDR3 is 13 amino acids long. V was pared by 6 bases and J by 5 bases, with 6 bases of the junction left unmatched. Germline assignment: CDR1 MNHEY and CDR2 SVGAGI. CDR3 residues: CASSPDRAYGYTF. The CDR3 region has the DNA TGTGCCAGCAGCCCCGACAGGGCGTATGGCTACACCTTC.

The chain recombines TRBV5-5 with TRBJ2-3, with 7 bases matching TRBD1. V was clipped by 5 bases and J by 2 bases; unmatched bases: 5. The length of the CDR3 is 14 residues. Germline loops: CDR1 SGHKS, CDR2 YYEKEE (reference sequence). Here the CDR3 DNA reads TGTGCCAGCAGGTCGGGACAGAACACAGATACGCAGTATTTT. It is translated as CASRSGQNTDTQYF.

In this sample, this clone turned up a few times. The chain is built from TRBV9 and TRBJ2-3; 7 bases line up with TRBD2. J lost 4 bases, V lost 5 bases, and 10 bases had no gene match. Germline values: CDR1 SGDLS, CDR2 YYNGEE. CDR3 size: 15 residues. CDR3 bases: TGTGCCAGCAGTGACCGAGCGGGGTCCGCAGATACGCAGTATTTT. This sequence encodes CASSDRAGSADTQYF.

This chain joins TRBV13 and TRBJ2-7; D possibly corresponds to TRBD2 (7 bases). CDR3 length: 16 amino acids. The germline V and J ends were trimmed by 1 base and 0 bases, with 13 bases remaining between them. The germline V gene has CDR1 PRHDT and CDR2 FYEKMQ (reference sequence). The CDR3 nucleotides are TGTGCCAGCAGCTTAGATCCGGGGGGCGCCTCCTACGAGCAGTACTTC. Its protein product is CASSLDPGGASYEQYF.

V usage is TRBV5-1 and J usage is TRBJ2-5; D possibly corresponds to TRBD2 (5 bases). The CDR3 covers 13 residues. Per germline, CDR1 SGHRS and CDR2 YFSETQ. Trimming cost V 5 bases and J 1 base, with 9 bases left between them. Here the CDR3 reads CASRVTSQETQYF. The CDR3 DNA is TGCGCCAGCAGGGTTACTAGCCAAGAGACCCAGTACTTC.

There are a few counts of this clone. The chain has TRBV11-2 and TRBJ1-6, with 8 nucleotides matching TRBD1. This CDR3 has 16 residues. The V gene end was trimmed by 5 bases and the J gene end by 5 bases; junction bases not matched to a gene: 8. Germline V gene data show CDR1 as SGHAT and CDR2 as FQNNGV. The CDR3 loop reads CASSPRTGWDNSPLHF. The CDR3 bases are TGTGCCAGCAGCCCCCGGACAGGGTGGGATAATTCACCCCTCCACTTT.

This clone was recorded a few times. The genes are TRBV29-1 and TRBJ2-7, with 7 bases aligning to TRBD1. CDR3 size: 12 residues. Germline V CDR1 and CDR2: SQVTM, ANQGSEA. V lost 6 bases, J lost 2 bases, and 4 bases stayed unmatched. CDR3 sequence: CSVRTGAYEQYF. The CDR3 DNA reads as TGCAGCGTGAGGACAGGAGCCTACGAGCAGTACTTC.

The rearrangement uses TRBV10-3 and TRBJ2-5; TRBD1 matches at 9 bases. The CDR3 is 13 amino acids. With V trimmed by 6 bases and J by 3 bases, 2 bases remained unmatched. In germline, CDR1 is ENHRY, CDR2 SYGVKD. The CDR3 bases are TGTGCCATCAGGGACAGGGGCGAAGAGACCCAGTACTTC. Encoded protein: CAIRDRGEETQYF.

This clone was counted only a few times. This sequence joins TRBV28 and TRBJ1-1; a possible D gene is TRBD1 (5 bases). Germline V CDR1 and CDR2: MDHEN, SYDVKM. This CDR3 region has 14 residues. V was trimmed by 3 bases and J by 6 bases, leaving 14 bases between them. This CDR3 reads CASSFIAGWSEAFF. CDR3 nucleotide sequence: TGTGCCAGCAGTTTTATCGCAGGGTGGTCTGAAGCTTTCTTT.

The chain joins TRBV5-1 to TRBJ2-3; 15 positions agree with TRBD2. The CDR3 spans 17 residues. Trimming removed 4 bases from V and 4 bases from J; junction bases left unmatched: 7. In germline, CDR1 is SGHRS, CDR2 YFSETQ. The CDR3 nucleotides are TGCGCCAGCAGCCCCGGGACTAGCGGGAGGTTCTCAGATACGCAGTATTTT. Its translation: CASSPGTSGRFSDTQYF.